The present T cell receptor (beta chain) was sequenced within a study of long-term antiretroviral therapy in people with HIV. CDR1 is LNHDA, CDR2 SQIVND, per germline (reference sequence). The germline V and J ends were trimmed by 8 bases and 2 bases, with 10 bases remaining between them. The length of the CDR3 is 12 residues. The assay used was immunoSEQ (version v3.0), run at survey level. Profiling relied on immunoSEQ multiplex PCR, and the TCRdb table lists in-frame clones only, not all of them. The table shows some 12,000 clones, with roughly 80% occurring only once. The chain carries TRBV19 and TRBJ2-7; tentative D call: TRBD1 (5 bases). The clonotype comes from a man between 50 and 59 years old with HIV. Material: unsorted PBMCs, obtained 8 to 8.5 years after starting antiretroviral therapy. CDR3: CASSQGPYEQYF. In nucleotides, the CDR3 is TGTGCCAGTTCGCAGGGTCCCTACGAGCAGTACTTC. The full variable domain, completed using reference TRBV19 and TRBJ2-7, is DGGITQSPKYLFRKEGQNVTLSCEQNLNHDAMYWYRQDPGQGLRLIYYSQIVNDFQKGDIAEGYSVSREKKESFPLTVTSAQKNPTAFYLCASSQGPYEQYFGPGTRLTVT.